A single sample is the source of the 28 T cell receptor beta chains below, sequenced in a study of regulatory T cells in long-lasting Graves disease. Arm-PCR of CDR3 regions with iRepertoire HTBI primers generated TCR beta libraries. TCRdb re-analysed the multiplex PCR reads in MiXCR, keeping a single row per CDR3 protein. The sample holds 400,000 to 450,000 distinct CDR3 sequences, 23% seen once. Specified time point: persistent/refractory GD, antithyroid drugs over 5 years with positive TRAb. RNA isolated from PBMCs was used to make the TCR library. The sample here was peripheral blood mononuclear cells (PBMCs), taken when the disease was refractory, from a patient treated with antithyroid drugs. The receptor set was obtained from a female donor with Graves disease.

The table lists this clonotype with many counts. One junction end does not reproduce the germline sequence, and a read error may be involved. The rearrangement joins TRBV2 to TRBJ2-7; 9 nucleotides line up with TRBD2. CDR3 length: 14 amino acids. Germline V lookup: CDR1 SNHLY, CDR2 FYNNEI. For the CDR3, the DNA is TGTGCCAGCAAGGAACCTCTGGCTGGCGGGAGGGCGCACTTC. It specifies CASKEPLAGGRAHF.

This clonotype was seen a few times. The chain is built from TRBV20-1 and TRBJ2-7; no firm D call. Between the trimmed V and J ends, which lost 3 bases and 6 bases, there was a span of 21 bases. Germline values: CDR1 DFQATT, CDR2 SNEGSKA (reference sequence). The CDR3 length is 15 residues. This chain's CDR3 is CSASKGEGRYSEQYF. As DNA, the CDR3 is TGCAGTGCTAGTAAGGGTGAAGGACGATATTCCGAGCAGTACTTC.

The chain links TRBV25-1 to TRBJ2-7, with 8 nucleotides matching TRBD2. Germline V gives CDR1 MGHDK, CDR2 SYGVNS. There are 14 residues in the CDR3. The V gene end was trimmed by 7 bases and the J gene end by 2 bases; junction bases not matched to a gene: 7. The CDR3 DNA reads TGTGCCAGCACGGGAGGGAGCCCTACCTACGAGCAGTACTTC. The encoded protein is CASTGGSPTYEQYF.

This clonotype was recorded at least ten times. This rearrangement joins TRBV11-2 to TRBJ1-6, with a weak D call TRBD1 (5 bases). Germline CDR1 SGHAT, CDR2 FQNNGV. V was clipped by 1 base and J by 7 bases, with 8 bases between them. The CDR3 is 14 residues long. CDR3 region: CASSLGNRNSPLHF. CDR3 in DNA: TGTGCCAGCAGCTTAGGGAACAGGAATTCACCCCTCCACTTT.

This clonotype was detected only a few times. This chain connects TRBV20-1 to TRBJ2-5; the D call may be TRBD1 or TRBD2 (5 bases each). This CDR3 has 14 residues. Trimming cost V 0 bases and J 4 bases, with 12 bases left between them. Germline V gene data show CDR1 as DFQATT and CDR2 as SNEGSKA (reference sequence). The CDR3 sequence: CSARDGIGGETQYF. CDR3 DNA: TGCAGTGCTAGAGATGGCATTGGGGGAGAGACCCAGTACTTC.

The J gene is TRBJ1-1, the V gene TRBV30, with TRBD1 as a possible D gene (5 bases). Trimming took 5 bases from V and 3 from J, leaving 16 bases between them. Germline V gene lookup returns CDR1 GTSNPN and CDR2 SVGIG (reference sequence). This CDR3 comprises 14 residues. The CDR3 reads CAWGTRGTYTEAFF. The CDR3 bases are TGTGCCTGGGGAACTCGGGGGACCTACACTGAAGCTTTCTTT.

At least ten counts were recorded for this clonotype. This sequence joins TRBV2 and TRBJ1-1; D uncertain. This CDR3 spans 11 amino acids. Trimming shortened V by 8 bases and J by 6 bases, and 10 bases separated the two germline ends. Germline V gene lookup returns CDR1 SNHLY and CDR2 FYNNEI. CDR3 residues: CASAGFAEAFF. The DNA for the CDR3 is TGTGCCAGCGCCGGGTTTGCTGAAGCTTTCTTT.

This clonotype was found many times. The rearrangement uses TRBV2 and TRBJ2-7; TRBD2 matches 10 bases. CDR1 is SNHLY and CDR2 is FYNNEI in the germline V gene. V lost 6 bases, J lost 4 bases, and 6 bases stayed unmatched. The CDR3 is made up of 14 amino acids. In nucleotides, the CDR3 is TGTGCCAGCAGCTCGACGACTAGCGGGTACGAGCAGTACTTC. Amino acid sequence: CASSSTTSGYEQYF.

The genes are TRBV3-1 and TRBJ1-1; TRBD1 might be the D (5 bases). Deletions cut 0 bases from V and 10 bases from J, with 24 bases between. The CDR3 consists of 17 residues. Per the germline V gene, CDR1 is LGHDT and CDR2 is YNNKEL (reference sequence). The CDR3 loop is CASSQDPWGGGRGGAFF. CDR3 nucleotide sequence: TGTGCCAGCAGCCAAGATCCTTGGGGGGGAGGGCGTGGAGGAGCTTTCTTT. The full variable domain, in which reference TRBV3-1 and TRBJ1-1 provide the parts outside the CDR3, is DTAVSQTPKYLVTQMGNDKSIKCEQNLGHDTMYWYKQDSKKFLKIMFSYNNKELIINETVPNRFSPKSPDKAHLNLHINSLELGDSAVYFCASSQDPWGGGRGGAFFGQGTRLTVV.

This clonotype was seen a few times. The rearrangement joins TRBV12-3 or TRBV12-4 to TRBJ2-2; weak D call: TRBD1 (6 bases). This CDR3 spans 15 amino acids. The V gene lost 5 bases and the J gene lost 5 bases, with 15 bases spanning the gap. CDR3 residues: CASSPSGVPTGELFF. The CDR3 nucleotides are TGTGCCAGCAGTCCCTCAGGGGTTCCTACCGGGGAGCTGTTTTTT.

This clonotype was found many times. J is TRBJ1-2 and V is TRBV3-1; 9 positions match TRBD1. The CDR3 is made up of 13 amino acids. V dropped 7 bases and J dropped 4; count of bases not matched to a gene: 4. Germline values: CDR1 LGHDT, CDR2 YNNKEL (reference sequence). CDR3 amino acids: CASTNRGLYGYTF. For the CDR3, the DNA is TGTGCCAGCACGAACAGGGGGCTCTATGGCTACACCTTC.

This clonotype has more than one count but fewer than ten. The chain uses TRBV20-1 and TRBJ1-5; 9 bases agree with TRBD1. The germline V gene has CDR1 DFQATT and CDR2 SNEGSKA (reference sequence). The CDR3 length is 15 residues. V lost 5 bases to trimming and J lost 5 bases; unmatched junction nucleotides: 10. In DNA form, the CDR3 reads TGCAGTGCTCTTCGACAGACAGGGGGTTATCAGCCCCAGCATTTT. Protein product: CSALRQTGGYQPQHF.

The chain combines TRBV7-9 with TRBJ1-1, with 7 bases that match TRBD1. Germline trimming cut 2 bases from V and 2 bases from J; bases unmatched to any gene: 5. In germline, CDR1 is SEHNR, CDR2 FQNEAQ (reference sequence). This CDR3 has 15 amino acids. The CDR3 DNA reads TGTGCCAGCAGCTTATGGACAGGCCCAAACACTGAAGCTTTCTTT. It codes for CASSLWTGPNTEAFF.

This rearrangement joins TRBV4-3 to TRBJ2-2, with a possible D match to TRBD2 (7 bases). Trimming cost V 4 bases and J 3 bases, with 12 bases left between them. Germline V gene lookup returns CDR1 LGHNA and CDR2 YSLEER. This CDR3 is built from 15 residues. The CDR3 region has the DNA TGCGCCAGCAGCCCGGGCGGGGGCCACACCGGGGAGCTGTTTTTT. As protein: CASSPGGGHTGELFF.

This clonotype has a handful of counts. The chain employs TRBV15 and TRBJ2-5; D is possibly TRBD2 (5 bases). Germline V gene sequence: CDR1 LNHNV, CDR2 YYDKDF (reference sequence). This CDR3 has 15 amino acids. V was trimmed by 0 bases and J by 2 bases, leaving 10 bases between them. DNA of the CDR3: TGTGCCACCAGCAGAGATCCAGGCGGGCAAGAGACCCAGTACTTC. As protein: CATSRDPGGQETQYF.

This clonotype was counted many times. The chain is built from TRBV9 and TRBJ1-1, with TRBD1 matching over 11 bases. The V gene's germline CDR1 is SGDLS and CDR2 YYNGEE. The CDR3 sequence is 20 residues long. Trimming removed 3 bases from V and 1 base from J; junction bases left unmatched: 17. The CDR3 here is CASSAPNPGQGDNRNTEAFF. DNA for the CDR3: TGTGCCAGCAGCGCTCCAAATCCGGGACAGGGGGACAATCGGAACACTGAAGCTTTCTTT.

This clonotype was seen repeatedly, ten times or more. This chain links TRBV7-9 with TRBJ2-7; D gene uncertain. Trimming shortened V by 4 bases and J by 6 bases, and 19 bases separated the two germline ends. Germline V gives CDR1 SEHNR, CDR2 FQNEAQ (reference sequence). CDR3 size: 15 residues. CDR3 residues: CASSSLRSSRLEQYF. CDR3 nucleotide sequence: TGTGCCAGCAGCTCCCTTCGATCTTCCCGGCTCGAGCAGTACTTC.

V is TRBV6-2 or TRBV6-3 and J is TRBJ1-5; D is ambiguous. Germline V gives CDR1 MNHEY, CDR2 SVGEGT. This CDR3 has 13 residues. V shed 10 bases and J shed 2 bases, with 12 bases lying between them. CDR3 sequence (DNA): TGTGCCACCTCTCCTATGGGCAATCAGCCCCAGCATTTT. Its protein product is CATSPMGNQPQHF.

A few counts support this clonotype. The chain recombines TRBV7-2 with TRBJ2-5; D gene uncertain. The CDR3 runs to 15 residues. Germline CDR1 and CDR2: SGHTA and FQGNSA. Trimming left V 2 bases short and J 1 base short, with 11 bases between. The CDR3 protein is CASSLTVNPQETQYF. The CDR3 DNA reads as TGTGCCAGCAGCTTAACTGTCAACCCCCAAGAGACCCAGTACTTC.

The chain recombines TRBV11-2 with TRBJ2-5; D uncertain. The CDR3 has 12 residues. Trimming pared 1 base from V and 7 bases from J, leaving 7 bases between. CDR1 is SGHAT, CDR2 FQNNGV, per germline. DNA of the CDR3: TGTGCCAGCAGCTTAGGGGCTCCGACCCAGTACTTC. This gives the protein CASSLGAPTQYF.

This clonotype was seen at least ten times. The chain couples TRBV2 to TRBJ2-5; 7 bases match TRBD2. J lost 7 bases, V lost 3 bases, and 5 bases had no gene match. The germline gives CDR1 SNHLY, CDR2 FYNNEI. The CDR3 covers 13 residues. For the CDR3, the DNA is TGTGCCAGCAGTGATTTTGAGCGGGGGACCCAGTACTTC. As protein: CASSDFERGTQYF.

There are a few counts of this clonotype. The CDR3 DNA sequence: TGTGCCAGCAGCTCTCGGGACTTCAACTATGGCTACACCTTC. This encodes CASSSRDFNYGYTF. The chain links TRBV9 to TRBJ1-2; a possible D gene is TRBD1 (5 bases). The CDR3 loop spans 14 amino acids. Germline V CDR1 and CDR2: SGDLS, YYNGEE. The V gene lost 4 bases and the J gene lost 2 bases, with 12 bases spanning the gap.

V gene TRBV18 combines with J gene TRBJ1-5; tentative D call: TRBD1 (5 bases). Germline CDR1 reads KGHSH; CDR2 reads LQKENI. The germline V and J ends were trimmed by 4 bases and 7 bases, with 14 bases remaining between them. This CDR3 spans 14 amino acids. The DNA of the CDR3 is TGTGCCAGCTCACAAGGCGGGGGAGGACAGCCCCAGCATTTT. Translated: CASSQGGGGQPQHF. Filled out from reference TRBV18 and TRBJ1-5, the complete variable domain reads NAGVMQNPRHLVRRRGQEARLRCSPMKGHSHVYWYRQLPEEGLKFMVYLQKENIIDESGMPKERFSAEFPKEGPSILRIQQVVRGDSAAYFCASSQGGGGQPQHFGDGTRLSIL.

In this sample, this clonotype turned up many times. V and J are TRBV28 and TRBJ1-5; possibly TRBD1 for D (5 bases). The CDR3 covers 16 residues. The germline CDR1 and CDR2 sequences are MDHEN and SYDVKM. V dropped 6 bases and J dropped 0 bases, with 15 bases sitting between them. The CDR3 DNA sequence: TGTGCCAGCAGGCCCGGGACGGATCATAGCAATCAGCCCCAGCATTTT. Its translation: CASRPGTDHSNQPQHF.

This clonotype was detected only a few times. Possible read error: a much larger clone is one base away. J is TRBJ1-1 and V is TRBV13, with 7 nucleotides matching TRBD1. The CDR3 loop spans 13 amino acids. V was pared by 6 bases and J by 4 bases, with 5 bases of the junction left unmatched. CDR1 PRHDT and CDR2 FYEKMQ come from the germline V gene (reference sequence). The CDR3 nucleotides read TGTGCCAGCAGAACAGGGGTGACCACTGAAGCTTTCTTT. Its protein is CASRTGVTTEAFF.

This clonotype was observed once. This chain links TRBV5-1 with TRBJ2-7; the D gene is possibly TRBD1 (5 bases). The CDR3 spans 14 residues. V was trimmed by 0 bases and J by 7 bases, leaving 14 bases between them. Looked up from germline, CDR1 is SGHRS and CDR2 is YFSETQ. The DNA of the CDR3 is TGCGCCAGCAGCTTGGGGGCCACAGGTTGGGAGCAGTACTTC. This codes for CASSLGATGWEQYF.

The rearrangement links TRBV3-1 to TRBJ1-2; D unclear. The CDR3 loop spans 16 amino acids. The germline V and J ends were trimmed by 0 bases and 5 bases, with 16 bases remaining between them. Germline loops: CDR1 LGHDT, CDR2 YNNKEL (reference sequence). In DNA form, the CDR3 reads TGTGCCAGCAGCCAAGATCTACACCACCTTTGGTATGGCTACACCTTC. Protein: CASSQDLHHLWYGYTF.

The table lists this clonotype with a few counts. The chain's CDR3 is CASATGGLAGGGAGELFF. The CDR3 nucleotides read TGTGCCAGCGCAACGGGGGGACTAGCGGGAGGTGGGGCCGGGGAGCTGTTTTTT. The genes are TRBV6-1 and TRBJ2-2; 15 nucleotides align to TRBD2. J gave up 6 bases and V 8 bases, and 13 bases lay outside the gene matches. The CDR3 runs 18 residues. CDR1 is MNHNS and CDR2 is SASEGT in the germline V gene.